This T cell receptor (beta chain) comes out of a study of persistence of HIV-infected CD4 T cells. This clone was counted only a few times. Antigen: not known. Sequencing used immunoSEQ version 4 in survey mode. Assay: immunoSEQ multiplex PCR; the TCRdb copy retains only in-frame clones and omits some. The sample lists over 60,000 clones, less than 85% occurring once. Overlapping HIV-1 Gag 15-mer peptides at approximately 0.91 ug per peptide per mL were used. CD40L/CD69 double-negative CD45RO-high memory CD4+ T cells were collected. Suppressive ART was started during chronic HIV-1 infection in these adults. A roughly 17-hour stimulation of CD8-depleted PBMCs used anti-CD28/CD49d costimulation, CD40-blocking antibody and enfuvirtide. This CDR3 spans 15 amino acids. CDR1 and CDR2 from the germline V gene are LNHDA and SQIVND (reference sequence). V was clipped by 1 base and J by 4 bases, with 11 bases between them.

Study-level results: Proviral oligoclonality tracked with TCR oligoclonality within the same sorted cells. Compared with CD3/CD28-stimulated cells, CMV- and Gag-responding cells showed lower TCRbeta richness.

The chain is built from TRBV19 and TRBJ2-1; the D gene is possibly TRBD2 (5 bases). The sample was CD4+ T cells sorted from PBMCs after 18-hour stimulation, taken from a patient who received antiretroviral therapy. The source of this sequence is an adult man with HIV who was CMV-seropositive. The CDR3 is CASSIGGGRYNEQFF. In DNA form, the CDR3 reads TGTGCCAGTAGTATAGGAGGAGGTCGTTACAATGAGCAGTTCTTC. Drawing the rest from reference TRBV19 and TRBJ2-1, the complete variable domain is DGGITQSPKYLFRKEGQNVTLSCEQNLNHDAMYWYRQDPGQGLRLIYYSQIVNDFQKGDIAEGYSVSREKKESFPLTVTSAQKNPTAFYLCASSIGGGRYNEQFFGPGTRLTVL.